The present TCR beta chain was sequenced within a study of Ad26.COV2.S vaccination and SARS-CoV-2 variants. On this clone itself: Its antigen is unidentified.

The sample's treatment: roughly 19 received Ad26.COV2.S at low or high dose, single or two shots; about 5 received placebo; per-sample allocation not given. Collection of the samples took place on day 63 after the first injection of vaccine or placebo. Wuhan-strain spike was delivered by a replication-incompetent Ad26 vector. Overall study results and limits: Total T cell responses were possibly underestimated by TCR breadth and depth analyses.

Data came from immunoSEQ multiplex PCR; TCRdb stores just in-frame clones and leaves some out. The table has 350,000 to 400,000 clones, around 85% seen once. The sample here was peripheral blood, taken in a trial of Ad26.COV2.S vaccine versus placebo. This receptor was taken from a person aged 18-65 years who received the Ad26.COV2.S COVID-19 vaccine or a placebo.

The CDR3 spells CASSYSRGQTQYF. The CDR3 coding sequence is TGTGCCAGCAGTTATTCGCGGGGGCAGACCCAGTACTTC. This chain links TRBV12-3 or TRBV12-4 with TRBJ2-5; tentative D call: TRBD2 (7 bases). This CDR3 comprises 13 residues. Trimming removed 4 bases from V and 6 bases from J, with 12 bases in between.